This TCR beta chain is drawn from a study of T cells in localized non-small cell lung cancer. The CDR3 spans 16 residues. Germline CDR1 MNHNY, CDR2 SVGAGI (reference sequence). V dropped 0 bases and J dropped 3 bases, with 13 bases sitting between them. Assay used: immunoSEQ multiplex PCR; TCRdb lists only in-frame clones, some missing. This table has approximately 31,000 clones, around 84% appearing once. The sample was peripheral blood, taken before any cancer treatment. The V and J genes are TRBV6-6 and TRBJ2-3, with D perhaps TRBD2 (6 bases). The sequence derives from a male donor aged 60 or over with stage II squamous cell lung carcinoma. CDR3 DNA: TGTGCCAGCAGTTACTCGAGCGGGTTTCGGACAGATACGCAGTATTTT. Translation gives CASSYSSGFRTDTQYF.